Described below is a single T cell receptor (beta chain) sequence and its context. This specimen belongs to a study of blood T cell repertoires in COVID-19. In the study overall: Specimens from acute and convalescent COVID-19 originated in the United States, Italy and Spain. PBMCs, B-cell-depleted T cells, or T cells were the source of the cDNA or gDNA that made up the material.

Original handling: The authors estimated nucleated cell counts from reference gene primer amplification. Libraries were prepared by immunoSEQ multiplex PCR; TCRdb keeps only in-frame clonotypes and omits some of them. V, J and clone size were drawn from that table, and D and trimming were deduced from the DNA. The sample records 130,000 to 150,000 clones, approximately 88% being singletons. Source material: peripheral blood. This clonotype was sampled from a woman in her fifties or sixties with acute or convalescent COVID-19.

Here the CDR3 DNA reads TGTGCCAGCAGTTACATTCGGGGTGCTTCCAGCGGCTACACCTTC. Translation gives CASSYIRGASSGYTF. This chain joins TRBV6-5 and TRBJ1-2; unclear D gene. The germline V gene encodes CDR1 MNHEY and CDR2 SVGAGI. The V gene lost 2 bases and the J gene lost 8 bases, with 18 bases spanning the gap. The CDR3 is made up of 15 amino acids.